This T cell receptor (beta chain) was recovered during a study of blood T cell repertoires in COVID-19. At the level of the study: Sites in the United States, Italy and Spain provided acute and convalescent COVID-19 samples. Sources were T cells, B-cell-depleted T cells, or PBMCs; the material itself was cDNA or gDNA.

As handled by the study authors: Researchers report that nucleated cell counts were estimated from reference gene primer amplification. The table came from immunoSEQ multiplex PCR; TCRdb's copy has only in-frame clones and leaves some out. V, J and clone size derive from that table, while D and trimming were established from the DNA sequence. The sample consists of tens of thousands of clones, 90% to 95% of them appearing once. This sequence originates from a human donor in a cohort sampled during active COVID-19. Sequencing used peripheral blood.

The CDR3, as DNA: TGTGCCAGCAGTTACAGGGGTCAGGGGAATTCACCCCTCCACTTT. This encodes CASSYRGQGNSPLHF. This sequence joins TRBV6-5 and TRBJ1-6, with D possibly matching TRBD1 (6 bases). Per the germline V gene, CDR1 is MNHEY and CDR2 is SVGAGI. Between the trimmed V and J ends, which lost 2 bases and 7 bases, there was a span of 12 bases. The CDR3 is made up of 15 amino acids.